A single sample is the source of the 3 T cell receptor beta chains below, sequenced in a study of human T cells and chemical hapten exposure. TCRdb reprocessed the RACE reads with MiXCR, giving one entry per CDR3 protein. The table lists 40,000 to 50,000 distinct CDR3 sequences, about 4% of them singletons. Regarding time point: patch test 1, 2 weeks after DPC sensitization. Treatment reported: therapeutic diphenylcyclopropenone sensitization with weekly scalp DPC. The study extracted total RNA from unfractionated whole blood. The source material was whole blood, sampled in connection with sensitization to the hapten diphenylcyclopropenone (DPC). The receptors originated from a man over 45 with alopecia areata. Some clones in this sample may be carry-over from other donors' samples.

This clonotype was seen repeatedly, ten times or more. The rearrangement uses TRBV12-3 or TRBV12-4 and TRBJ2-1; TRBD2 agrees at 14 bases. With 6 bases clipped from V and 7 bases from J, the junction kept 8 bases outside the gene matches. CDR3 length: 16 amino acids. The CDR3 DNA follows: TGTGCCAGCAGCCCCCGACTAGCGGGGGGGCGGAATGAGCAGTTCTTC. The encoded protein is CASSPRLAGGRNEQFF.

This clonotype was observed a handful of times. V is TRBV19 and J is TRBJ2-7; D uncertain. This CDR3 region has 14 residues. V lost 2 bases and J lost 0, with 8 bases in between. Germline loops: CDR1 LNHDA, CDR2 SQIVND (reference sequence). CDR3 region: CASSIQRSSYEQYF. The DNA for the CDR3 is TGTGCCAGTAGTATACAGAGGAGCTCCTACGAGCAGTACTTC.

This clonotype was seen at least ten times. The chain is built from TRBV12-3 or TRBV12-4 and TRBJ2-1, with 9 bases lining up with TRBD2. J was trimmed by 1 base and V by 6 bases; bases with no gene match: 16. There are 19 residues in the CDR3. The CDR3 nucleotides read TGTGCCAGCAGACACCACCAGGAGCGCGGGAGGGGATCCTACAATGAGCAGTTCTTC. Protein sequence: CASRHHQERGRGSYNEQFF.